This T cell receptor (beta chain) appears in the sequencing data of a study of T cell responses to AZD1222 COVID-19 vaccine. The overall study: Pooled samples include second doses given at about 4 or 12 weeks. Whole-study results and caveats: As reported, nearly half of all spike-specific TCRs target variant regions that are unmutated. Repertoire collection took place solely once the T cell response had peaked. Spike-specific TCR depth and breadth grew after two AZD1222 doses.

Generated by immunoSEQ multiplex PCR, the TCRdb table keeps only in-frame clones and is missing some. The sample carries approximately 170,000 clones, around 91% recorded once. About this clone: Its target is unknown.

V trimming: 2 bases; J trimming: 6 bases; junction bases outside the gene matches: 8. The CDR3 runs to 16 residues. Germline values: CDR1 SGHRS, CDR2 YFSETQ. This clonotype originated in an adult in good health. Sequenced here: peripheral blood, sampled on day 0 of AZD1222 vaccination. V gene TRBV5-1 combines with J gene TRBJ2-1; TRBD2 agrees at 10 bases. The CDR3 loop is CASSFTRSGGSNEQFF. The CDR3, as DNA: TGCGCCAGCAGCTTCACGCGTAGCGGGGGGTCCAATGAGCAGTTCTTC.